A single sample is the source of the 26 T cell receptor beta chains below, sequenced in a study of blood T cells in healthy people across ages. Primed by a sample-barcoded 5' primer and a J-beta primer mix, a second PCR proceeded for 7 to 11 cycles. Each CDR3 protein is one row after TCRdb ran MiXCR on the 5' RACE reads. The repertoire holds 660,000 or so distinct CDR3 sequences, with 58% as singletons. Sequencing was carried out using blood. These receptor sequences come from a man aged 55 to 69 in good health.

The gene calls are TRBV7-9 and TRBJ2-7; 7 bases map to TRBD1. This CDR3 comprises 16 residues. Germline CDR1 SEHNR, CDR2 FQNEAQ (reference sequence). The V and J ends lost 4 bases and 0 bases, in that order; junction bases with no gene match: 9. The CDR3, as DNA: TGTGCCAGCAGCTCATATAGACAGGGAAGCTCCTACGAGCAGTACTTC. This translates into CASSSYRQGSSYEQYF.

CDR3 bases: TGCAGTGCCGTCTCCCGACTAAGCGGGGGCACAGATACGCAGTATTTT. It is translated as CSAVSRLSGGTDTQYF. This rearrangement joins TRBV20-1 to TRBJ2-3; 7 nucleotides line up with TRBD2. Germline CDR1 is DFQATT and CDR2 is SNEGSKA (reference sequence). This CDR3 is 16 amino acids long. The ends lost 6 bases at V and 1 base at J; junction bases unmatched: 13.

The chain has TRBV4-1 and TRBJ2-3; 8 nucleotides match TRBD2. V lost 1 base to trimming and J lost 4 bases; unmatched junction nucleotides: 7. Germline assignment: CDR1 MGHRA and CDR2 YSYEKL. CDR3 size: 16 residues. This chain's CDR3 is CASSQVVSGGADTQYF. CDR3 sequence (DNA): TGCGCCAGCAGCCAAGTCGTCAGCGGGGGCGCAGATACGCAGTATTTT.

This clonotype appeared a few times. The V call is TRBV6-5, the J call TRBJ2-5, with 7 nucleotides matching TRBD1. Trimming cost V 6 bases and J 2 bases; bases outside gene matches: 6. The CDR3 spans 14 residues. From germline, CDR1 is MNHEY and CDR2 SVGAGI. For the CDR3, the DNA is TGTGCCAGCAGGCGCCTGGGACAGCAAGAGACCCAGTACTTC. Its protein is CASRRLGQQETQYF.

A single count supports this clonotype. This sequence joins TRBV27 and TRBJ2-5; 9 bases are a match to TRBD2. CDR3 size: 16 residues. J gave up 2 bases and V 2 bases, and 6 bases lay outside the gene matches. Per the germline V gene, CDR1 is MNHEY and CDR2 is SMNVEV (reference sequence). This CDR3 is CASSLKAGGSQETQYF. CDR3 DNA: TGTGCCAGCAGTTTAAAAGCGGGGGGCTCGCAAGAGACCCAGTACTTC.

The table lists this clonotype with many counts. The gene calls are TRBV4-1 and TRBJ2-3, with TRBD2 identical over 11 bases. CDR3 length: 16 amino acids. The V gene end was trimmed by 1 base and the J gene end by 4 bases; junction bases not matched to a gene: 4. Looked up from germline, CDR1 is MGHRA and CDR2 is YSYEKL. CDR3 protein: CASSQGSGGVADTQYF. As DNA, the CDR3 is TGCGCCAGCAGCCAAGGTAGCGGGGGGGTCGCAGATACGCAGTATTTT.

The chain recombines TRBV27 with TRBJ1-2; no definite D call. Trimming left V 4 bases short and J 4 bases short, with 13 bases between. Germline CDR1 and CDR2: MNHEY and SMNVEV (reference sequence). The CDR3 extends over 14 amino acids. The CDR3 protein is CASSSVDGFYGYTF. Written as DNA, the CDR3 is TGTGCCAGCAGTTCCGTGGACGGATTCTATGGCTACACCTTC.

The table lists this clonotype with a few counts. V usage is TRBV12-3 or TRBV12-4 and J usage is TRBJ1-2; the D is unclear. V was shortened by 5 bases and J by 8 bases, with 12 bases between the two germline ends. The CDR3 contains 12 residues. This CDR3 is CASSPGPGGYTF. In nucleotides, the CDR3 is TGTGCCAGCAGTCCCGGTCCCGGGGGCTACACCTTC.

The V call is TRBV7-2, the J call TRBJ2-3; D uncertain. CDR1 and CDR2 from the germline V gene are SGHTA and FQGNSA. V lost 2 bases and J lost 1, with 10 bases in between. This CDR3 region has 15 residues. The chain's CDR3 is CASSLRFGGTDTQYF. The CDR3 DNA reads as TGTGCCAGCAGCTTAAGGTTTGGGGGCACAGATACGCAGTATTTT.

This chain connects TRBV10-3 to TRBJ2-5; D is possibly TRBD1 or TRBD2 (5 bases each). Looked up from germline, CDR1 is ENHRY and CDR2 is SYGVKD. Deletions cut 0 bases from V and 3 bases from J, with 8 bases between. The CDR3 runs to 14 residues. CDR3 protein: CAISESEGKETQYF. As DNA, the CDR3 is TGTGCCATCAGTGAGTCTGAGGGGAAAGAGACCCAGTACTTC.

The CDR3 DNA reads TGTGCCAGCAGTGGCCCGGGGGAGACCCAGTACTTC. Protein sequence: CASSGPGETQYF. The rearrangement uses TRBV12-3 or TRBV12-4 and TRBJ2-5, with D tentatively TRBD2 (5 bases). There are 12 residues in the CDR3. V lost 5 bases to trimming and J lost 5 bases, with 9 bases between them.

CDR3 sequence: CARKGAGGNQPQHF. The CDR3 bases are TGTGCCAGGAAGGGCGCAGGGGGCAATCAGCCCCAGCATTTT. The rearrangement joins TRBV7-9 to TRBJ1-5; a possible D gene is TRBD1 (6 bases). The CDR3 contains 14 residues. Germline V gene lookup returns CDR1 SEHNR and CDR2 FQNEAQ (reference sequence). Trimming removed 9 bases at V and 2 bases at J, with 14 bases between.

The chain uses TRBV6-2 or TRBV6-3 and TRBJ2-6, with TRBD1 matching over 7 bases. The CDR3 loop spans 16 amino acids. The J segment lost 1 base and the V segment lost 6 bases, leaving 6 bases of the junction unmatched. Germline values: CDR1 MNHEY, CDR2 SVGEGT. CDR3 loop: CASSPRQGSGANVLTF. The CDR3 nucleotides are TGTGCCAGCAGCCCCAGACAGGGTTCTGGGGCCAACGTCCTGACTTTC.

The rearrangement joins TRBV2 to TRBJ1-2, with a tentative D call TRBD1 (5 bases). Per the germline V gene, CDR1 is SNHLY and CDR2 is FYNNEI. CDR3 length: 14 residues. The germline V and J ends were trimmed by 6 bases and 0 bases, with 11 bases remaining between them. The CDR3 region has the DNA TGTGCCAGCAGGGGGGACTTCACTAACTATGGCTACACCTTC. It translates to CASRGDFTNYGYTF.

The chain uses TRBV4-2 and TRBJ2-1, with 10 bases fitting TRBD2. The ends lost 0 bases at V and 4 bases at J; junction bases unmatched: 6. Germline V gene lookup returns CDR1 LGHNA and CDR2 YNFKEQ. This CDR3 spans 17 amino acids. The chain's CDR3 is CASSQDQLAGAYNEQFF. The CDR3 DNA is TGTGCCAGCAGCCAAGACCAGCTAGCGGGGGCATACAATGAGCAGTTCTTC.

This clonotype has just a few counts. Here the CDR3 reads CSVLDSSYEQYF. The CDR3 DNA follows: TGCAGCGTCCTGGACAGTTCCTACGAGCAGTACTTC. The rearrangement joins TRBV29-1 to TRBJ2-7; tentatively, D is TRBD1 (6 bases). The germline gives CDR1 SQVTM, CDR2 ANQGSEA. The ends were cut back, 6 bases at V and 1 base at J, with 10 bases in the middle. The CDR3 runs to 12 residues.

The rearrangement uses TRBV21-1 and TRBJ1-6; TRBD1, the table's D call, lacks a check against the DNA. TRBV21-1 is assigned pseudogene status. This CDR3 contains 18 residues. This CDR3 is CASSKALAGEAHNSPLHF. The CDR3 DNA reads TGTGCCAGCAGCAAAGCGCTGGCAGGGGAGGCCCATAATTCACCCCTCCACTTT.

The chain recombines TRBV28 with TRBJ1-2, with D possibly being TRBD1 (5 bases). Trimming cost V 6 bases and J 8 bases, with 22 bases left between them. The CDR3 length is 15 residues. CDR1 is MDHEN, CDR2 SYDVKM, per germline. CDR3 amino acids: CASSDTWGSSRGYTF. CDR3 bases: TGTGCCAGCAGCGACACGTGGGGCTCAAGCCGAGGCTACACCTTC.

This clonotype was observed a single time. This chain joins TRBV6-4 and TRBJ1-2; D is undetermined. There are 15 residues in the CDR3. CDR1 and CDR2 from the germline V gene are MRHNA and SNTAGT. V was shortened by 0 bases and J by 0 bases, with 8 bases between the two germline ends. CDR3: CASSDSAKANYGYTF. Here the CDR3 DNA reads TGTGCCAGCAGTGACTCCGCGAAAGCTAACTATGGCTACACCTTC.

This clonotype was detected only a few times. The chain employs TRBV5-1 and TRBJ1-2; 10 bases fit TRBD1. The V gene end was trimmed by 2 bases and the J gene end by 6 bases; junction bases not matched to a gene: 10. Germline-derived CDR1 and CDR2 are SGHRS and YFSETQ. The CDR3 is 16 amino acids. DNA for the CDR3: TGCGCCAGCAGCTTTACGACAGGGGGCGCTCTGAATGGCTACACCTTC. Translated, it gives CASSFTTGGALNGYTF.

The sample holds a few counts of this clonotype. This chain joins TRBV10-3 and TRBJ2-1; 8 positions agree with TRBD1. The V segment lost 3 bases and the J segment 7 bases; nucleotides outside the gene matches: 5. CDR1 ENHRY and CDR2 SYGVKD come from the germline V gene. There are 14 residues in the CDR3. The CDR3 coding sequence is TGTGCCATCAGTGAAGACAGGGGATCTAATGAGCAGTTCTTC. Translated: CAISEDRGSNEQFF.

This clonotype has a handful of counts. The chain recombines TRBV29-1 with TRBJ2-7, with 8 bases that match TRBD1. There are 14 residues in the CDR3. CDR1 and CDR2 from the germline V gene are SQVTM and ANQGSEA. V was clipped by 2 bases and J by 4 bases; unmatched bases: 7. The CDR3 nucleotides read TGCAGCGTTGAACGACAGGGGAAAGGGTACGAGCAGTACTTC. This encodes CSVERQGKGYEQYF.

This clonotype was found once. V usage is TRBV4-1 and J usage is TRBJ1-1; tentative D call: TRBD1 (5 bases). Trimming took 1 base from V and 3 from J, leaving 12 bases between them. Germline V gene data show CDR1 as MGHRA and CDR2 as YSYEKL. This CDR3 has 15 residues. CDR3 in amino acids: CASSQVGGGDTEAFF. The CDR3 DNA sequence: TGCGCCAGCAGCCAAGTGGGGGGAGGAGACACTGAAGCTTTCTTT.

This clonotype was counted between two and nine times. The chain employs TRBV5-1 and TRBJ2-7, with TRBD1 matching over 10 bases. The better agreement between TRBJ2-5 and the DNA end casts doubt on the J call. CDR1 is SGHRS, CDR2 YFSETQ, per germline. The CDR3 spans 14 residues. For the CDR3, the DNA is TGCGCCAGCAGCAGGACAGGGGGATGGGAGACCCAGTACTTC. This sequence encodes CASSRTGGWETQYF.

V and J are TRBV5-1 and TRBJ2-1; D may match TRBD1 or TRBD2 (5 bases each). This CDR3 comprises 13 residues. The V gene's germline CDR1 is SGHRS and CDR2 YFSETQ. Trimming cost V 1 base and J 10 bases, with 12 bases left between them. The CDR3 region is CASSLQPEGEQFF. The CDR3 DNA is TGCGCCAGCAGCTTGCAGCCCGAGGGGGAGCAGTTCTTC.

The genes are TRBV11-2 and TRBJ2-6, with D perhaps being TRBD1 or TRBD2 (5 bases each). This CDR3 is 16 amino acids long. CDR1 is SGHAT and CDR2 is FQNNGV in the germline V gene. V lost 1 base and J lost 1, with 8 bases in between. CDR3 sequence reads: CASSLVGTSGANVLTF. In DNA, the CDR3 is TGTGCCAGCAGCTTAGTGGGGACGTCTGGGGCCAACGTCCTGACTTTC.